A single sample gave rise to the 6 T cell receptor beta chains below, sequenced in a study of Graves' ophthalmopathy and Graves' hyperthyroidism. Amplified material comprised TCR beta CDR3 regions derived from RNA transcripts. Amplification began with first-round RT-PCR using HTBI primers, then second-round multiplex PCR was performed. TCRdb re-derived calls from the multiplex PCR reads in MiXCR, one entry per CDR3 protein. The table has about 700,000 distinct CDR3 sequences, roughly 41% seen once. Sequenced sample: peripheral blood. The receptor set was obtained from an adult man with Graves' ophthalmopathy.

This clonotype was picked up one time. It may be a read error: a sequence one base away is much more abundant. V is TRBV13 and J is TRBJ2-7; the match to TRBD1 covers 8 bases. Germline-derived CDR1 and CDR2 are PRHDT and FYEKMQ (reference sequence). This CDR3 comprises 12 residues. The DNA of the CDR3 is TGTGCCAGCAACTTAGGGGACAGGGAGCAGTACTTC. Its protein product is CASNLGDREQYF.

This clonotype appeared many times. The V gene is TRBV12-3 or TRBV12-4, the J gene TRBJ1-2; D remains ambiguous. The CDR3 is 14 amino acids. Deletions cut 5 bases from V and 2 bases from J, with 12 bases between. The CDR3 reads CASSLQGQNYGYTF. The CDR3 DNA sequence: TGTGCCAGCAGTCTCCAAGGTCAAAACTATGGCTACACCTTC.

The chain carries TRBV11-2 and TRBJ2-2; D is undetermined. Germline V lookup: CDR1 SGHAT, CDR2 FQNNGV. The CDR3 covers 16 residues. The V gene lost 8 bases and the J gene lost 5 bases, with 21 bases spanning the gap. The CDR3 region is CASGAIGGKWTGELFF. DNA for the CDR3: TGTGCCAGCGGCGCAATAGGTGGGAAGTGGACCGGGGAGCTGTTTTTT.

For this clonotype: The DNA is omitted, as the CDR3 cannot be located on it reliably, and the CDR3 follows TCRdb's listing. The chain employs TRBV3-1 and TRBJ1-2; TRBD1 is the table's D call and was not checked against the DNA. Per the germline V gene, CDR1 is LGHDT and CDR2 is YNNKEL (reference sequence). A total of 16 residues make up the CDR3, ends included. CDR3 in amino acids: CASSQRWGQGSYGHTF.

This clonotype was detected only once. V is TRBV11-3 and J is TRBJ2-2; 11 nucleotides agree with TRBD1. After removal of 4 bases from V and 4 bases from J, the junction contained 11 bases not matched to a gene. This CDR3 region has 18 residues. Germline V gene sequence: CDR1 SGHNT, CDR2 YENEEA. CDR3 sequence reads: CASSSFPFGTGGTGELFF. In DNA form, the CDR3 reads TGTGCCAGCAGCTCCTTCCCATTTGGGACAGGGGGCACCGGGGAGCTGTTTTTT.

In this sample, this clonotype turned up many times. V is TRBV10-2 and J is TRBJ2-5, with unresolved D. The CDR3 spans 14 residues. Trimming cost V 7 bases and J 2 bases, with 14 bases left between them. From germline, CDR1 is WSHSY and CDR2 SAAADI. This chain's CDR3 is CASTPGPAQETQYF. CDR3 in DNA: TGCGCCAGCACGCCAGGACCGGCACAAGAGACCCAGTACTTC.